This paragraph covers one T cell receptor (beta chain) sequence. Antigen specificity is unknown. Sequencing used immunoSEQ multiplex PCR; TCRdb keeps in-frame clones, though not all of them. The table lists around 150,000 clones, with about 2.3% in the top ten. Deletions cut 4 bases from V and 6 bases from J, with 10 bases between. The CDR3 consists of 13 residues. Per the germline V gene, CDR1 is SGHTA and CDR2 is FQGNSA. The data were obtained in a study of T cell responses to AZD1222 COVID-19 vaccine. Findings of the study overall: Two AZD1222 doses significantly raised spike-specific TCR breadth and depth over controls. Mostly white British, mostly female donors; authors suggested clonal diversity may be underestimated.

The source material was peripheral blood. The V call is TRBV7-2, the J call TRBJ1-5; no definite D call. The origin of this receptor is an adult in good health. DNA for the CDR3: TGTGCCAGCAGCTACACCGGAGCTCAGCCCCAGCATTTT. This encodes CASSYTGAQPQHF.